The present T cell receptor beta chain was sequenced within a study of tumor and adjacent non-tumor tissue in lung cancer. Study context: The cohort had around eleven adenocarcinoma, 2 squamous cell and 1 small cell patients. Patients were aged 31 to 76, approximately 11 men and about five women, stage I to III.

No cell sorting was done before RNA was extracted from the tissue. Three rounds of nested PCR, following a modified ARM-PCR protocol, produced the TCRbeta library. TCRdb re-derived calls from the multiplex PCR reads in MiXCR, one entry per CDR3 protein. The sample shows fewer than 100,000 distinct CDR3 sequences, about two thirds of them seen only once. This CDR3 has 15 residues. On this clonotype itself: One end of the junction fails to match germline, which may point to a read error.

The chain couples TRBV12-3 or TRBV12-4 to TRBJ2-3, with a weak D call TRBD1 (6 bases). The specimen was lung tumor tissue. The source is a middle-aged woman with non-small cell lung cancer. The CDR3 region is CSSNLNVGAADTQYF. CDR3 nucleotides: TGTTCCAGCAATTTGAACGTGGGGGCCGCGGATACGCAGTATTTT.